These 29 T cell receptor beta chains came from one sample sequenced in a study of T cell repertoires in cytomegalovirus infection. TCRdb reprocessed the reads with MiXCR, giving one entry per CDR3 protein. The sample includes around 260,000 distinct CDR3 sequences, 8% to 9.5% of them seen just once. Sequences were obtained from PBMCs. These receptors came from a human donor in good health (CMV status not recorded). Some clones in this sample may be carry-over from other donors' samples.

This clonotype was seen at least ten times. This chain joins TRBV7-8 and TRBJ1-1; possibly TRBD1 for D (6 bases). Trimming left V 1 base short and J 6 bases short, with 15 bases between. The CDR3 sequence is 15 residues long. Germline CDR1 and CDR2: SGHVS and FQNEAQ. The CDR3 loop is CASSLVQGPSAEAFF. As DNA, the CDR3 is TGTGCCAGCAGCTTAGTCCAGGGGCCCTCGGCTGAAGCTTTCTTT.

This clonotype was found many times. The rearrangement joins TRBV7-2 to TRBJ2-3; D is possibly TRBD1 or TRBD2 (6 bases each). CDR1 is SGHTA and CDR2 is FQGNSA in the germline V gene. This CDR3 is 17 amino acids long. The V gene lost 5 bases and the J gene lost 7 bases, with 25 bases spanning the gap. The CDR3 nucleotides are TGTGCCAGCAGCCTCAATTGGGGGGACATAAAGACGTATACGCAGTATTTT. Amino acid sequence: CASSLNWGDIKTYTQYF.

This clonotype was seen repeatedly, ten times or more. The CDR3 is CASSLLGQRGTEAFF. CDR3 coding DNA: TGTGCCAGCAGTTTATTGGGACAGCGGGGAACTGAAGCTTTCTTT. The chain couples TRBV27 to TRBJ1-1; 7 nucleotides match TRBD1. J gave up 5 bases and V 1 base, and 7 bases lay outside the gene matches. Germline V gives CDR1 MNHEY, CDR2 SMNVEV (reference sequence). The CDR3 has 15 amino acids.

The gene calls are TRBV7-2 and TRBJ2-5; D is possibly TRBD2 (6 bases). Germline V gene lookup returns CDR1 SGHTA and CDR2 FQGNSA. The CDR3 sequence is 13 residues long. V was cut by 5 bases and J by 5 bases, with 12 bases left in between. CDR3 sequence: CASSTSTRETQYF. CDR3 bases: TGTGCCAGCAGCACCTCGACTAGGGAGACCCAGTACTTC. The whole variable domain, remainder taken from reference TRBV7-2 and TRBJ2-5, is GAGVSQSPSNKVTEKGKDVELRCDPISGHTALYWYRQSLGQGLEFLIYFQGNSAPDKSGLPSDRFSAERTGGSVSTLTIQRTQQEDSAVYLCASSTSTRETQYFGPGTRLLVL.

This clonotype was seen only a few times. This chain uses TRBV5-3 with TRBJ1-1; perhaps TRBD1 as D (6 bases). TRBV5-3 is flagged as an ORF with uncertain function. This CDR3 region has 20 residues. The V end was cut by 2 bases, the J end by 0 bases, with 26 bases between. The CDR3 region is CARSLYMDRAHNFLNTEAFF. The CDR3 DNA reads TGTGCCAGAAGCTTATACATGGACAGAGCCCACAATTTTCTGAACACTGAAGCTTTCTTT.

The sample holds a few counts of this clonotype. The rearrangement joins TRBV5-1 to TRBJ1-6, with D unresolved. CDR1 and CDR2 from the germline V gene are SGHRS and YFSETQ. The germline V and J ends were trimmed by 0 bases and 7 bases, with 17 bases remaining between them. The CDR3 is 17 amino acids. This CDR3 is CASSLDPTDPNNSPLHF. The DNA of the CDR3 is TGCGCCAGCAGCTTGGATCCGACCGACCCGAACAATTCACCCCTCCACTTT.

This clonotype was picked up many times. Here the CDR3 DNA reads TGTGCCAGCAGCCCCGTTCCGCGAGCGGACTACGAGCAGTACTTC. Encoded protein: CASSPVPRADYEQYF. The V gene is TRBV6-5, the J gene TRBJ2-7; D is perhaps TRBD2 (5 bases). CDR1 MNHEY and CDR2 SVGAGI come from the germline V gene. This CDR3 is built from 15 residues. V was cut by 6 bases and J by 3 bases, with 18 bases left in between.

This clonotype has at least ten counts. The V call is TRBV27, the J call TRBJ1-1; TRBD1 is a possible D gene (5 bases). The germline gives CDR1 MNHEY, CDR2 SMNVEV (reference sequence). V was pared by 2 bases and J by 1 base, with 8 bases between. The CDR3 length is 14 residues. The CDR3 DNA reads TGTGCCAGCAGTTTAACAGGCCCGAACACTGAAGCTTTCTTT. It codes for CASSLTGPNTEAFF.

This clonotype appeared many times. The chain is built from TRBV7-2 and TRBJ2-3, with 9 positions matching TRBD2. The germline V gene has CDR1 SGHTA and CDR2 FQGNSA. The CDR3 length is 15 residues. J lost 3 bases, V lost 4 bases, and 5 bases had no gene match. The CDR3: CASSSGTSYTDTQYF. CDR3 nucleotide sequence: TGTGCCAGCAGCTCCGGGACTAGCTATACAGATACGCAGTATTTT.

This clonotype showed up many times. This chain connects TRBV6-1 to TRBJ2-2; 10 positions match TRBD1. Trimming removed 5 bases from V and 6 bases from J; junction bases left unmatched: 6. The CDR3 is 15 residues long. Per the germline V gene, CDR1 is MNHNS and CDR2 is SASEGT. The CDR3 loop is CASSTRQGAAGELFF. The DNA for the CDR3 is TGTGCCAGCAGTACCAGACAGGGGGCTGCCGGGGAGCTGTTTTTT.

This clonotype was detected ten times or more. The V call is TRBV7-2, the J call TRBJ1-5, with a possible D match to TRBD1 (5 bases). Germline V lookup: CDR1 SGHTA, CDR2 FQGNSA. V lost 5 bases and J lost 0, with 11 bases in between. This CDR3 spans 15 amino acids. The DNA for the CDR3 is TGTGCCAGCAGCCAGGGACTGAATAGCAATCAGCCCCAGCATTTT. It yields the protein CASSQGLNSNQPQHF.

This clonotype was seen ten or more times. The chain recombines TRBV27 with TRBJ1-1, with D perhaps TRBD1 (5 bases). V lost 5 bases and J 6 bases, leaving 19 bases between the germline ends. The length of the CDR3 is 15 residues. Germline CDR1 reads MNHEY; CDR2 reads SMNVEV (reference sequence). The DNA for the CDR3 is TGTGCCAGCAGTGAGTATAGAGGATCGGGGGCTGAAGCTTTCTTT. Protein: CASSEYRGSGAEAFF.

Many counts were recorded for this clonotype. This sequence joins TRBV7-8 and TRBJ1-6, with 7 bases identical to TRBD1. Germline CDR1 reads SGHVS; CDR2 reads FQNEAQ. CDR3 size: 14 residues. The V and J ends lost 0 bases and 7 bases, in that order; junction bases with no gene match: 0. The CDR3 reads CASSLAQGNSPLHF. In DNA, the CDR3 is TGTGCCAGCAGCTTAGCACAGGGGAATTCACCCCTCCACTTT.

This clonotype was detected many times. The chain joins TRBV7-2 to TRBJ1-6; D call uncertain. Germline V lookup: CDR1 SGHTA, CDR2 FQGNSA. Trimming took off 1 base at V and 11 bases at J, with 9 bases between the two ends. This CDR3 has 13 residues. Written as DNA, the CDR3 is TGTGCCAGCAGCTTAGTAAAGGGTCCACCCCTCCACTTT. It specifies CASSLVKGPPLHF.

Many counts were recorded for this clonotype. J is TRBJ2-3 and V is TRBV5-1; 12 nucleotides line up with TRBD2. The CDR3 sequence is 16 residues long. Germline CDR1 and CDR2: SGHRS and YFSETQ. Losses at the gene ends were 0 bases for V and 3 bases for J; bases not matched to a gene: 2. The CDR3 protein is CASSLAGTSGTDTQYF. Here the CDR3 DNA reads TGCGCCAGCAGCTTGGCCGGGACTAGCGGGACAGATACGCAGTATTTT.

Written as DNA, the CDR3 is TGTGCCACGTCTCCCGGGACAGGGTATGGCTACACCTTC. Its translation is CATSPGTGYGYTF. The chain links TRBV28 to TRBJ1-2; TRBD1 matches at 9 bases. The CDR3 extends over 13 amino acids. Losses at the gene ends were 10 bases for V and 5 bases for J; bases not matched to a gene: 8. Per germline, CDR1 MDHEN and CDR2 SYDVKM.

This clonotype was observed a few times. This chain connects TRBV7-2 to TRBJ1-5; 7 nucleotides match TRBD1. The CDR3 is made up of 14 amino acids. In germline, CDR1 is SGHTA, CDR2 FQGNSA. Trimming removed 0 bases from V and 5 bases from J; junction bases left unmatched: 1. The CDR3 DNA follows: TGTGCCAGCAGCTTAGCGGGACAGTATCAGCCCCAGCATTTT. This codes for CASSLAGQYQPQHF.

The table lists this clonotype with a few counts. The CDR3 coding sequence is TGTGCCAGCTCATCCAGACAGGACAATCAGCCCCAGCATTTT. This codes for CASSSRQDNQPQHF. This chain connects TRBV18 to TRBJ1-5; TRBD1 might be the D (6 bases). V was shortened by 5 bases and J by 3 bases, with 11 bases between the two germline ends. The germline V gene encodes CDR1 KGHSH and CDR2 LQKENI. This CDR3 spans 14 amino acids. Complete variable domain (other parts from reference TRBV18 and TRBJ1-5): NAGVMQNPRHLVRRRGQEARLRCSPMKGHSHVYWYRQLPEEGLKFMVYLQKENIIDESGMPKERFSAEFPKEGPSILRIQQVVRGDSAAYFCASSSRQDNQPQHFGDGTRLSIL.

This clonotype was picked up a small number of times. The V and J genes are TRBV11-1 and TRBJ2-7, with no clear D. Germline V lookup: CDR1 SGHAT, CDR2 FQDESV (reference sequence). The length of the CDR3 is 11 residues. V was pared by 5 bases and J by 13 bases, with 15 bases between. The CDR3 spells CASSLGGEDYF. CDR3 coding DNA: TGTGCCAGCAGCCTCGGTGGGGAAGATTACTTC.

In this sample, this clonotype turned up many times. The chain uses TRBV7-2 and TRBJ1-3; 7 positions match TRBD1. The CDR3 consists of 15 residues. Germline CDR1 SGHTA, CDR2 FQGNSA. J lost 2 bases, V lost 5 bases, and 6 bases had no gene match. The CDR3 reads CASSEGGRAGNTIYF. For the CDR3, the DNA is TGTGCCAGCAGCGAAGGGGGCCGCGCTGGAAACACCATATATTTT.

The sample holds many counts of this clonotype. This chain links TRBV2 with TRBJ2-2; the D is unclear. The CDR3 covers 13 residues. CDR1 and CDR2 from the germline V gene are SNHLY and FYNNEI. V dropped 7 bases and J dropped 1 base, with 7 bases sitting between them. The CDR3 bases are TGTGCCAGCACTCTCGAGAACACCGGGGAGCTGTTTTTT. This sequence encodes CASTLENTGELFF.

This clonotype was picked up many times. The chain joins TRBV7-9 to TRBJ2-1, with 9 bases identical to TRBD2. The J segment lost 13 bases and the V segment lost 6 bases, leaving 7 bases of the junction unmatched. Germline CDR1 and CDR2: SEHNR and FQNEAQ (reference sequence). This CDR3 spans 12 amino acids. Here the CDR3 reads CASRIAGVGQFF. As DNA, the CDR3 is TGTGCCAGCAGGATAGCGGGAGTCGGTCAGTTCTTC.

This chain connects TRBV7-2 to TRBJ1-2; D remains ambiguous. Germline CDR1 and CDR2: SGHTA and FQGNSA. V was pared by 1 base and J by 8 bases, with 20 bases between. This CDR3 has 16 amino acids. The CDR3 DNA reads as TGTGCCAGCAGCTTAGATGGGCCCCCTTCGGTAGGGGGCTACACCTTC. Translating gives CASSLDGPPSVGGYTF.

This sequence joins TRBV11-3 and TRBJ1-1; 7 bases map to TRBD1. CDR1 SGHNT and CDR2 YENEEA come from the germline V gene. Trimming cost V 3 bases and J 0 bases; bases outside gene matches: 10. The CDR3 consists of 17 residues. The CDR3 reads CASSFPTGSRMNTEAFF. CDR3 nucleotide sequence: TGTGCCAGCAGCTTTCCGACAGGGTCCCGAATGAACACTGAAGCTTTCTTT.

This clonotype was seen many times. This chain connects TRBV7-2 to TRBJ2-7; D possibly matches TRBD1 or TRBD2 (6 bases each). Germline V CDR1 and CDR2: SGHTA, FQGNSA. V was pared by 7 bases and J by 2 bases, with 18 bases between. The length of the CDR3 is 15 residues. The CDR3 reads CASTSGDNRAYEQYF. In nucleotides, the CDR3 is TGTGCCAGCACCTCGGGGGACAATAGGGCCTACGAGCAGTACTTC.

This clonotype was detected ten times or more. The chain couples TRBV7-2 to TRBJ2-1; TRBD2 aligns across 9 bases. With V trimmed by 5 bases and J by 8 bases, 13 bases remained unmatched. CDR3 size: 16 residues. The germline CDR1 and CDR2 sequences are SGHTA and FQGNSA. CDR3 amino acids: CASSPPARREGHEQFF. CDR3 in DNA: TGTGCCAGCAGCCCACCTGCCAGGCGGGAGGGCCATGAGCAGTTCTTC. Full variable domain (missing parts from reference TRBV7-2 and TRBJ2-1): GAGVSQSPSNKVTEKGKDVELRCDPISGHTALYWYRQSLGQGLEFLIYFQGNSAPDKSGLPSDRFSAERTGGSVSTLTIQRTQQEDSAVYLCASSPPARREGHEQFFGPGTRLTVL.

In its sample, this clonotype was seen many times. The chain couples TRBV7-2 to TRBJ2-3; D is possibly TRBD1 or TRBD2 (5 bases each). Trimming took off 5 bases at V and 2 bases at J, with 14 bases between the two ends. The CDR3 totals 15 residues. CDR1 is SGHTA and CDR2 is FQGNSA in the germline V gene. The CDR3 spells CASSPGWGTTDTQYF. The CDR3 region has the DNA TGTGCCAGCAGCCCGGGCTGGGGGACCACAGATACGCAGTATTTT.

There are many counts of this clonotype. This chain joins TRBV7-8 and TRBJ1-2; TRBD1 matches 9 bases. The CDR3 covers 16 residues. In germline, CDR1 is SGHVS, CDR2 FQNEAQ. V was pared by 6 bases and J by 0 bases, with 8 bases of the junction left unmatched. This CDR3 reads CASRGAGTGTNYGYTF. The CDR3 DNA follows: TGTGCCAGCAGGGGTGCCGGGACAGGGACTAACTATGGCTACACCTTC.

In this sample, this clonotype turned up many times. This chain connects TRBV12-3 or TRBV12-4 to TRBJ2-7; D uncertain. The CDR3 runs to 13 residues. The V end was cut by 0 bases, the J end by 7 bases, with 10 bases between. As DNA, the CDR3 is TGTGCCAGCAGTTTAGCGACCCAGAAAGAGCAGTACTTC. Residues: CASSLATQKEQYF.